The 26 T cell receptor beta chains below were found in one sample sequenced in a study of read filtering for tumor transcriptome and immune sequencing. The library was built from about 370 ng RNA with molecular barcoded adaptors for alpha/delta and beta/gamma chains. TCRdb called the reads again in MiXCR, with one record for every CDR3 protein. The profile covers 100,000 to 150,000 distinct CDR3 sequences, with about 13% appearing a single time and under 9% taken by the ten largest. Sequenced: a population of CD138-negative cells sorted from bone marrow. The receptor source for this set is a donor at least 40 years old with multiple myeloma.

As regards this clonotype: This may be a read error, as it is one base from a much larger clone. The rearrangement joins TRBV4-1 to TRBJ2-1; TRBD1 aligns across 9 bases. Germline-derived CDR1 and CDR2 are MGHRA and YSYEKL. The CDR3 covers 13 residues. The CDR3 bases are TGCGCCAGCAAGGGACAGGGTATCAATGGGCAGTTCTTC. Amino acid sequence: CASKGQGINGQFF.

A few counts support this clonotype. Just one base apart from a much larger clone, this may be a read error. The genes are TRBV4-1 and TRBJ2-5; possible D gene TRBD1, 5 bases. Deletions cut 4 bases from V and 3 bases from J, with 9 bases between. Germline loops: CDR1 MGHRA, CDR2 YSYEKL. This CDR3 is 13 amino acids long. This CDR3 reads CASSRPGKETQYF. DNA for the CDR3: TGCGCCAGCAGCCGACCAGGGAAAGAGACCCAGTACTTC.

This clonotype was seen ten or more times. V usage is TRBV6-2 or TRBV6-3 and J usage is TRBJ1-1; D is perhaps TRBD1 (5 bases). Trimming pared 3 bases from V and 5 bases from J, leaving 13 bases between. In germline, CDR1 is MNHEY, CDR2 SVGEGT. The CDR3 has 14 amino acids. The CDR3 DNA reads as TGTGCCAGCAGTTATTCAGGGAGGAGGACTGAAGCTTTCTTT. Residues: CASSYSGRRTEAFF.

This sequence joins TRBV11-2 and TRBJ2-7; D may correspond to TRBD1 or TRBD2 (6 bases each). The CDR3 is 14 amino acids. Trimming removed 5 bases from V and 6 bases from J, with 17 bases in between. The V gene's germline CDR1 is SGHAT and CDR2 FQNNGV. As DNA, the CDR3 is TGTGCCAGCAGCCTCACGAGGGGGGCAGGCGAGCAGTACTTC. The encoded protein is CASSLTRGAGEQYF.

This clonotype was counted at least ten times. The gene calls are TRBV7-3 and TRBJ2-3; D may be TRBD1 or TRBD2 (5 bases each). The CDR3 is made up of 14 amino acids. Germline CDR1 and CDR2: SGHTA and FQGTGA. Trimming removed 5 bases at V and 6 bases at J, with 15 bases between. The CDR3 DNA follows: TGTGCCAGCAGCCGGGGACCCAATGTCGATACGCAGTATTTT. Its translation: CASSRGPNVDTQYF.

This clonotype was counted many times. The gene calls are TRBV6-5 and TRBJ2-1, with 7 bases aligning to TRBD2. The CDR3 runs to 15 residues. The germline V gene encodes CDR1 MNHEY and CDR2 SVGAGI. V gave up 2 bases and J gave up 9 bases; unmatched junction bases: 10. The chain's CDR3 is CASSYLGGSRSEQFF. As DNA, the CDR3 is TGTGCCAGCAGTTACCTGGGCGGGAGCCGCAGTGAGCAGTTCTTC.

This clonotype was recorded at least ten times. The V gene is TRBV19, the J gene TRBJ1-6; D gene ambiguous. The germline V gene has CDR1 LNHDA and CDR2 SQIVND (reference sequence). Trimming removed 5 bases from V and 4 bases from J, with 12 bases in between. The CDR3 is made up of 15 amino acids. The CDR3 loop is CASSRQQAYNSPLHF. CDR3 nucleotides: TGTGCCAGTAGTCGGCAGCAAGCTTATAATTCACCCCTCCACTTT.

This clonotype was seen at least ten times. V is TRBV7-6 and J is TRBJ2-7; 9 bases map to TRBD1. CDR1 is SGHVS, CDR2 FNYEAQ, per germline. CDR3 size: 16 residues. The trim removed 5 bases at V and 4 bases at J, leaving 12 bases unmatched. The CDR3: CASSLTGGANRYEQYF. The CDR3 nucleotides read TGTGCCAGCAGCCTAACAGGGGGCGCGAATAGGTACGAGCAGTACTTC. The full variable domain, with the rest looked up from reference TRBV7-6 and TRBJ2-7, is GAGVSQSPRYKVTKRGQDVALRCDPISGHVSLYWYRQALGQGPEFLTYFNYEAQQDKSGLPNDRFSAERPEGSISTLTIQRTEQRDSAMYRCASSLTGGANRYEQYFGPGTRLTVT.

With regard to this clonotype: A much larger clonotype is one base distant, so this may be a read error. The V gene is TRBV2, the J gene TRBJ2-2; 9 bases match TRBD1. The germline V gene has CDR1 SNHLY and CDR2 FYNNEI. The V segment lost 8 bases and the J segment 7 bases; nucleotides outside the gene matches: 8. CDR3 length: 14 amino acids. CDR3 residues: CASAGQGDGGELFF. Here the CDR3 DNA reads TGTGCCAGCGCGGGACAGGGAGATGGCGGGGAGCTGTTTTTT.

This clonotype occurred a few times. A much larger clone lies one base from this, so it may be a read error. The chain carries TRBV12-3 or TRBV12-4 and TRBJ1-5; possible D gene TRBD1, 5 bases. Trimming pared 7 bases from V and 2 bases from J, leaving 24 bases between. The CDR3 sequence is 18 residues long. The CDR3 region has the DNA TGTGCCAGCACCACCACCGGTCTAGACAGTTATGGCAATCAGCCCCAGCATTTT. Translating it yields CASTTTGLDSYGNQPQHF.

This clonotype appeared many times. The chain recombines TRBV29-1 with TRBJ2-1; a weak D match, TRBD2 (6 bases). This CDR3 is 16 amino acids long. The germline gives CDR1 SQVTM, CDR2 ANQGSEA. Trimming cost V 5 bases and J 4 bases, with 21 bases left between them. The CDR3: CSVRGMRGGAYNEQFF. The DNA for the CDR3 is TGCAGCGTTAGGGGAATGAGGGGCGGGGCTTACAATGAGCAGTTCTTC.

This clonotype has ten or more counts. This chain links TRBV19 with TRBJ1-5; 12 bases are shared with TRBD1. CDR1 is LNHDA and CDR2 is SQIVND in the germline V gene (reference sequence). V lost 9 bases to trimming and J lost 5 bases; unmatched junction nucleotides: 2. CDR3 length: 13 residues. CDR3 protein: CASRDRGHQPQHF. In DNA, the CDR3 is TGTGCCAGCAGGGACAGGGGGCATCAGCCCCAGCATTTT.

This clonotype was seen repeatedly, ten times or more. The J gene is TRBJ2-7, the V gene TRBV5-1, with 7 nucleotides matching TRBD2. V lost 4 bases and J lost 2; bases outside the gene matches: 6. The CDR3 is 14 residues long. CDR1 is SGHRS and CDR2 is YFSETQ in the germline V gene. The CDR3 nucleotides are TGCGCCAGCAGCCTGGGGGGGTCCCCCTACGAGCAGTACTTC. This gives the protein CASSLGGSPYEQYF.

This clonotype appeared many times. The chain employs TRBV3-1 and TRBJ1-1, with D tentatively TRBD1 (5 bases). The V and J ends lost 1 base and 5 bases respectively, with 11 bases between them. Germline V gives CDR1 LGHDT, CDR2 YNNKEL (reference sequence). The CDR3 contains 14 residues. The CDR3 DNA reads as TGTGCCAGCAGCCAAGGGGCAGGGTGGACTGAAGCTTTCTTT. Translated: CASSQGAGWTEAFF. Based on the CDR3 plus reference TRBV3-1 and TRBJ1-1, the full variable domain is DTAVSQTPKYLVTQMGNDKSIKCEQNLGHDTMYWYKQDSKKFLKIMFSYNNKELIINETVPNRFSPKSPDKAHLNLHINSLELGDSAVYFCASSQGAGWTEAFFGQGTRLTVV.

The table lists this clonotype with a few counts. Relative to the germline gene, one junction end is altered; a read error may explain this. The chain recombines TRBV25-1 with TRBJ2-2, with 7 nucleotides matching TRBD2. CDR3 length equals 13 residues. The germline V gene has CDR1 MGHDK and CDR2 SYGVNS. CDR3: CACSRDYPLGLFF. CDR3 sequence (DNA): TGTGCCTGCAGTCGGGACTACCCTCTAGGGCTGTTTTTT.

Ten or more counts support this clonotype. Given a much more abundant clone one base away, this may be a read error. The chain employs TRBV4-3 and TRBJ2-7; D is unclear. CDR3 size: 13 residues. CDR1 LGHNA and CDR2 YSLEER come from the germline V gene. Here the CDR3 DNA reads TGCTCCAGCAGCCAAGAGCCAGGCTACGAGCAGTACTTC. Residues: CSSSQEPGYEQYF.

There are many counts of this clonotype. The rearrangement joins TRBV6-1 to TRBJ1-1; D is unresolved. The CDR3 is 12 residues long. Germline CDR1 MNHNS, CDR2 SASEGT. The ends were cut back, 5 bases at V and 4 bases at J, with 8 bases in the middle. This CDR3 is CASSFRSTEAFF. DNA for the CDR3: TGTGCCAGCAGTTTTAGAAGCACTGAAGCTTTCTTT.

This clonotype occurred many times. The V and J genes are TRBV6-2 or TRBV6-3 and TRBJ1-5, with TRBD1 identical over 8 bases. V trimming: 4 bases; J trimming: 8 bases; junction bases outside the gene matches: 4. The CDR3 totals 13 residues. Germline V gene sequence: CDR1 MNHEY, CDR2 SVGEGT. The DNA of the CDR3 is TGTGCCAGCAGTTCGCAGGGGGCGAAGCCCCAGCATTTT. Its protein product is CASSSQGAKPQHF.

At least ten counts were recorded for this clonotype. V is TRBV4-3 and J is TRBJ1-5; D is unclear. Germline assignment: CDR1 LGHNA and CDR2 YSLEER. The CDR3 spans 14 residues. Trimming pared 4 bases from V and 2 bases from J, leaving 9 bases between. The CDR3, as DNA: TGCGCCAGCAGCCCATTGGGCGGCAATCAGCCCCAGCATTTT. Protein product: CASSPLGGNQPQHF.

Note on this clonotype: A much bigger clone sits one base away, suggesting this may be a read error. The chain recombines TRBV6-6 with TRBJ2-7; 12 bases align to TRBD1. Looked up from germline, CDR1 is MNHNY and CDR2 is SVGAGI (reference sequence). The CDR3 runs to 16 residues. V was clipped by 6 bases and J by 5 bases; unmatched bases: 11. The CDR3 spells CASSNAGQGASNEQYF. DNA of the CDR3: TGTGCCAGCAGCAATGCGGGACAGGGGGCATCGAACGAGCAGTACTTC.

This clonotype has ten or more counts. The V and J genes are TRBV5-1 and TRBJ2-7; no definite D call. The CDR3 loop spans 15 amino acids. V was shortened by 4 bases and J by 3 bases, with 17 bases between the two germline ends. Germline V gene lookup returns CDR1 SGHRS and CDR2 YFSETQ. The CDR3 DNA sequence: TGCGCCAGCAGCCCATCGGTAGTCGTGGGCTACGAGCAGTACTTC. This gives the protein CASSPSVVVGYEQYF.

V usage is TRBV4-3 and J usage is TRBJ2-1, with 10 bases that match TRBD2. Trimming at V came to 3 bases and at J to 6 bases, leaving 20 bases not matched to a gene. The CDR3 is 20 amino acids. Germline CDR1 is LGHNA and CDR2 is YSLEER. This chain's CDR3 is CASSHSRPTPGTSACNEQFF. The CDR3 region has the DNA TGCGCCAGCAGCCACAGTCGCCCTACACCCGGGACTAGCGCGTGCAATGAGCAGTTCTTC.

This clonotype was counted many times. The V call is TRBV6-5, the J call TRBJ2-2; D remains unclear. This CDR3 is built from 13 residues. V gave up 5 bases and J gave up 4 bases, with 8 bases separating them. Germline V gene data show CDR1 as MNHEY and CDR2 as SVGAGI. CDR3 coding DNA: TGTGCCAGCAGTGCGGAGTTCACCGGGGAGCTGTTTTTT. Translating gives CASSAEFTGELFF.

In regard to this clonotype: A much larger clone sits a single nucleotide away, making a read error possible. The rearrangement joins TRBV7-3 to TRBJ2-2; D is unresolved. This CDR3 comprises 14 residues. The germline CDR1 and CDR2 sequences are SGHTA and FQGTGA. The CDR3 DNA is TGTACCAGCAGCTTAGACGGGCAGGCCGGGGAGCTGTTTTTT. Amino acid sequence: CTSSLDGQAGELFF.

This clonotype was seen at least ten times. CDR3 bases: TGTGCCAGCAGCTTTTCGGCGGGAGGGCCGAATGAGCAGTTCTTC. It yields the protein CASSFSAGGPNEQFF. The chain combines TRBV13 with TRBJ2-1, with 9 bases identical to TRBD2. Germline V gives CDR1 PRHDT, CDR2 FYEKMQ (reference sequence). J gave up 7 bases and V 3 bases, and 7 bases lay outside the gene matches. The CDR3 extends over 15 amino acids.

V gene TRBV20-1 combines with J gene TRBJ2-7, with 7 positions matching TRBD2. From germline, CDR1 is DFQATT and CDR2 SNEGSKA (reference sequence). The CDR3 covers 15 residues. V lost 0 bases and J lost 3; bases outside the gene matches: 8. The CDR3 DNA reads as TGCAGTGCTAGAGATCCAGCGGGATCGTTCTACGAGCAGTACTTC. Translated, it gives CSARDPAGSFYEQYF.